The T cell receptor beta chain described here comes from a study of TIL therapy for anti-PD-1-resistant metastatic lung cancer (dated by TCRdb to about 2021). Regarding the complete study: A median age of roughly 55 years (range about 35-75) and a median tumor PD-L1 proportion score of approximately 6% were recorded among enrolled patients. Clonotypes were tracked across tumor, expanded TIL product and serial blood samples by T cell receptor beta sequencing of tumor and peripheral blood. Across the cohort, whole-exome sequencing showed a median non-synonymous tumor mutation burden of approximately 1.5 mutations per megabase. Most of the cohort had lung adenocarcinoma, including four EGFR-mutant tumors and two ALK-rearranged tumors, and half of the patients were either current or former smokers. The research as a whole found: The study protocol defined all tumor marker inferences as exploratory. Clonal turnover during TIL culture was high, and many clones enriched in the product were not detected in the baseline tumor, suggesting clonal contraction rather than faithful expansion. The cohort was highly selected, including more treatment-naive, never-smoker and oncogene-addicted patients than is typical, which limits generalizability. Higher clonality and lower diversity were observed in expanded TIL cultures than in baseline intratumoral T cells (median clonality roughly 6% vs 31%, p < 0.0001).

TCR beta CDR3 regions were amplified from genomic DNA by bias-controlled multiplex PCR with the immunoSEQ v3 hsTCRB kit. The TCR libraries were sequenced on an Illumina NextSeq 500 to 1.5 million to 2 million read pairs for survey level or roughly 5-6.5 million read pairs for deep level. In the authors' own workflow: The immunoSEQ Analyzer software assigned V, D and J genes, filtered out non-productive sequences, and reported clonality. Repertoires were compared using productive Simpson clonality and Morisita overlap index of productive TRB rearrangements between infused TIL and blood. What TCRdb holds here is the immuneACCESS table cut down to in-frame rearrangements. Part of the clones is not present; checked against another copy, under half of the missing clones reflect an unresolved V gene, and the others are unexplained. V, J and clone size are those of that table, while D and trimming were read from the DNA. In this sample the table shows tens of thousands of clones, 70% to 85% of which occur a single time. The ten largest account for roughly 6% of the sample.

Including the terminal cysteine and phenylalanine, the CDR3 comprises 17 residues. Here the CDR3 DNA is all that survives: 51 bases in frame from base 1. Unmatched junction bases come to 14, with V trimmed by 7 bases and J by 2 bases. For CDR1 and CDR2, the germline V gene lists MDHEN and SYDVKM. The sample's time point label is to be understood as: pre-treatment sample, taken before nivolumab and TIL therapy. Baseline tumor samples were excised metastases, mostly pleural nodules or supraclavicular lymph nodes, from the same resection used to grow TIL. Before any PD-1/PD-L1 blockade was given, tumors were harvested, nivolumab was then administered, and patients who progressed went on to receive lymphodepletion, an infusion of expanded TIL, and IL-2. A phase I trial run at two centers enrolled adults with stage 4 NSCLC between October 2017 and January 2020. Samples were obtained from a single-arm, open-label phase I trial in which tumor-infiltrating lymphocyte therapy with nivolumab was evaluated in advanced non-small cell lung cancer. For each resected tumor, portions were snap-frozen in liquid nitrogen and kept at -80 degrees C. Tumor regions of interest were selected on H&E sections using laser-capture macrodissection, ground into about 15 mg aliquots, and extracted using Qiagen Allprep kits.

As to this clone: Its antigen is currently not known. The input lacks base qualities; no much larger clone sits a single base away.

The chain employs TRBV28 and TRBJ2-7, and TRBD2 aligns with 10 junction nucleotides. The specimen comprised tumor tissue, sampled at baseline. The source is a person aged 25-85 years with non-small cell lung cancer. In nucleotides, the sequence is TGTGCCAGCAATACAGTAACTAGCGGGATTCGCACCTACGAGCAGTACTTC. It translates to CASNTVTSGIRTYEQYF.